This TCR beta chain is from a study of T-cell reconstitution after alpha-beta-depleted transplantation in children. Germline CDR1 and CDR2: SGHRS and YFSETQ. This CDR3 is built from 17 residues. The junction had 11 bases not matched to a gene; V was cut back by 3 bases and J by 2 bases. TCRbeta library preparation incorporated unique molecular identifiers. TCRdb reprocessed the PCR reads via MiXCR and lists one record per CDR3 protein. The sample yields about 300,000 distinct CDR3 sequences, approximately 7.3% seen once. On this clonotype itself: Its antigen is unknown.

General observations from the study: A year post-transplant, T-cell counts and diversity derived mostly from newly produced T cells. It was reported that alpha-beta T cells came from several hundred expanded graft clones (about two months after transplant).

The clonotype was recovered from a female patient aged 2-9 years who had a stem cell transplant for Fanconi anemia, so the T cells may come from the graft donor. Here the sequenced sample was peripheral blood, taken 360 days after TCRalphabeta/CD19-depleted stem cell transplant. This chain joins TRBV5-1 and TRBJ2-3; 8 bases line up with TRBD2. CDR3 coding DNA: TGCGCCAGCAGCTCGCGGGGTTTAGCGGGACCCACAGATACGCAGTATTTT. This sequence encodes CASSSRGLAGPTDTQYF.